This T cell receptor beta chain appears in the sequencing data of a study of beta chain features in type 1 diabetes. Study overall: Healthy donors resembled patients in age, gender and cell yields.

The entirety of the isolated RNA underwent reverse transcription, so expressed TCRB transcripts were sequenced. Sequenced by immunoSEQ multiplex PCR; TCRdb stores in-frame clones only, minus some. The sample lists around 710,000 clones, roughly an eighth occurring once. J lost 5 bases, V lost 0 bases, and 8 bases had no gene match. Germline V gives CDR1 SGHDN, CDR2 FVKESK. CDR3 length: 16 amino acids. Study findings and constraints: TCRB CDR3s from Type 1 diabetes patients were moderately but significantly shorter in all four CD4+ subsets.

This clone was detected only a few times. Its specificity is unknown. A heparinised blood draw that averaged around 100 mL was obtained once from each donor. The origin of this receptor is a man aged 25-45 years with type 1 diabetes. The chain employs TRBV14 and TRBJ2-3, with 7 bases aligning to TRBD2. Sequencing used naive CD4+ T cells from blood. For the CDR3, the DNA is TGTGCCAGCAGCCAAGATTCCCGCGGGGGTAGAGATACGCAGTATTTT. This translates into CASSQDSRGGRDTQYF.